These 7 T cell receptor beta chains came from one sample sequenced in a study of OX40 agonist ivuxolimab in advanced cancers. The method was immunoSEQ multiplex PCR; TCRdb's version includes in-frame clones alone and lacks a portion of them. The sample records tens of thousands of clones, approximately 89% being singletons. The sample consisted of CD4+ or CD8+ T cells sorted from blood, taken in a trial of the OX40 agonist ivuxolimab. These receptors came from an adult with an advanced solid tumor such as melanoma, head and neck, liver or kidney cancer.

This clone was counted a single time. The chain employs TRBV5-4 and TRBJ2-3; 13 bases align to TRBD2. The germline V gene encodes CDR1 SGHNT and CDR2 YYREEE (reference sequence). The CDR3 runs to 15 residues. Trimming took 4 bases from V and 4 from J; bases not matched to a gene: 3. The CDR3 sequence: CASSRTSGGPDTQYF. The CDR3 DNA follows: TGTGCCAGCAGCCGGACTAGCGGGGGACCAGATACGCAGTATTTT. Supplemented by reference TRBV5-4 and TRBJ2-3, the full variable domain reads ETGVTQSPTHLIKTRGQQVTLRCSSQSGHNTVSWYQQALGQGPQFIFQYYREEENGRGNFPPRFSGLQFPNYSSELNVNALELDDSALYLCASSRTSGGPDTQYFGPGTRLTVL.

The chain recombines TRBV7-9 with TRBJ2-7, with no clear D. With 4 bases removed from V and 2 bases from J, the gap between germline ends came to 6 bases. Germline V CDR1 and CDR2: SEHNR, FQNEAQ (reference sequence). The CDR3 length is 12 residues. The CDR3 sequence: CASSYPPYEQYF. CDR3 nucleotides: TGTGCCAGCAGCTACCCTCCCTACGAGCAGTACTTC.

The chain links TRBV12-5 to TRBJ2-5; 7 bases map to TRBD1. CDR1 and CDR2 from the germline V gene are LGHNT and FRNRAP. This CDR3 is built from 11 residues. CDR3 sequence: CAVNRGETQYF. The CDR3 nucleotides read TGTGCGGTGAACAGGGGAGAGACCCAGTACTTC.

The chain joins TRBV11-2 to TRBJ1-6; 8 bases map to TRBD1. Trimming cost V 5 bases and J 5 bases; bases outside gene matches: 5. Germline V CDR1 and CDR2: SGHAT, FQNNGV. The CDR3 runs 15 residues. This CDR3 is CASSPRQGNNSPLHF. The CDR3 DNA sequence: TGTGCCAGCAGCCCCAGACAGGGGAATAATTCACCCCTCCACTTT. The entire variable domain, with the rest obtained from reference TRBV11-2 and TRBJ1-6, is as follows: EAGVAQSPRYKIIEKRQSVAFWCNPISGHATLYWYQQILGQGPKLLIQFQNNGVVDDSQLPKDRFSAERLKGVDSTLKIQPAKLEDSAVYLCASSPRQGNNSPLHFGNGTRLTVT.

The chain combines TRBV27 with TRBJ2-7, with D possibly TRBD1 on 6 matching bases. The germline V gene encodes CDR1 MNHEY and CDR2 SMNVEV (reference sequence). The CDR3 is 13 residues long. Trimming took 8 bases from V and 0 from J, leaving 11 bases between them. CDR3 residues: CASGGQNSYEQYF. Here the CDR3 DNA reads TGTGCCAGCGGTGGACAGAACTCCTACGAGCAGTACTTC.

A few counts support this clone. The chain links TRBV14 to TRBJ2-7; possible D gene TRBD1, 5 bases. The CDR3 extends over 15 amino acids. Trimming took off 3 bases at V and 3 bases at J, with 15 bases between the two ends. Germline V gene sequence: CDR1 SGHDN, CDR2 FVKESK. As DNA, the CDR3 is TGTGCCAGCAGCCACGAGCAGGGTTCAGGCTACGAGCAGTACTTC. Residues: CASSHEQGSGYEQYF.

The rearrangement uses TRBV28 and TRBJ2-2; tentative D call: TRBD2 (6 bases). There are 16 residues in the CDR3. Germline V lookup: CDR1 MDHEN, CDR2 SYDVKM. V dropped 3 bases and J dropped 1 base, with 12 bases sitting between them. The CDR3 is CASSFSTGGNTGELFF. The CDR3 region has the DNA TGTGCCAGCAGTTTTTCCACCGGGGGGAACACCGGGGAGCTGTTTTTT.